Reported below is one TCR beta chain. The data stem from a study of tumor-infiltrating lymphocytes in oesophageal squamous cell carcinoma. The germline CDR1 and CDR2 sequences are SGHTA and FQGTGA. CDR3 size: 13 residues. Each CDR3 protein gets one entry after TCRdb re-called the PCR reads with MiXCR. Of 16,000 or so distinct CDR3 sequences listed, roughly 49% are singletons. The TCR comes from a male donor with esophageal squamous cell carcinoma. The chain recombines TRBV7-3 with TRBJ2-5; no firm D call. The end of the DNA fits TRBJ2-3 better, so the J call may be wrong. The sample comprised esophageal tumor tissue. The CDR3 protein is CASSKDSTDTQYF. In DNA, the CDR3 is TGTGCCAGCAGCAAGGACAGCACAGATACGCAGTATTTT.